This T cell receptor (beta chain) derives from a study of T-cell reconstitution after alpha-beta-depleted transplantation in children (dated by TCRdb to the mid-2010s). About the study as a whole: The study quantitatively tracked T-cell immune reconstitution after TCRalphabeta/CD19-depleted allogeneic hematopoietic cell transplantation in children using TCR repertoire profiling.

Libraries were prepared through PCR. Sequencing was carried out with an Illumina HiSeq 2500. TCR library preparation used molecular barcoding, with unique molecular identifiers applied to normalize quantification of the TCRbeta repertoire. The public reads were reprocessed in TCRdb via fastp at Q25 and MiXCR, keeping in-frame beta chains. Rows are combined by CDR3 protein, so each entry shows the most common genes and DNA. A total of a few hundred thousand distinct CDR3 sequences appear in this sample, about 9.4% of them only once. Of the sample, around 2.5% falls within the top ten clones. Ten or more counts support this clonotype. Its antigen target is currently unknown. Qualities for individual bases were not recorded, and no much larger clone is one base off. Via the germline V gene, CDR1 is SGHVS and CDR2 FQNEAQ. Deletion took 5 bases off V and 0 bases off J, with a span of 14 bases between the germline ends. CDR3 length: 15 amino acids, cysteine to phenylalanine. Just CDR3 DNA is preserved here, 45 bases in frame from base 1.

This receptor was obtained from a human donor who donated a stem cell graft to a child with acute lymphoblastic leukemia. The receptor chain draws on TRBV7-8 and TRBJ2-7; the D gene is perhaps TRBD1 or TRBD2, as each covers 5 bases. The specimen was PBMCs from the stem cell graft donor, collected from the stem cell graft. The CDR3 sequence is CASSIAGTSSYEQYF. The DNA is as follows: TGTGCCAGCAGCATCGCCGGGACCTCCTCCTACGAGCAGTACTTC.